This entry is about one T cell receptor (beta chain). This clonotype was counted only a few times. Its antigen is currently not known. It has no much larger one-base neighbor in the sample; base qualities were not kept. This sample was included in a study of T cells in Graves' hyperthyroidism and ophthalmopathy (dated by TCRdb to the late 2010s). At the level of the whole study: Peripheral blood samples were taken at initial diagnosis, before any treatment was given. The 100 or so discovery patients were divided at random into training and test sets in a 7:3 ratio. Whether ophthalmopathy could be predicted prospectively was tested in an independent validation cohort made up of approximately 19 hyperthyroidism patients plus 17 patients who later progressed to ophthalmopathy. After sampling, hyperthyroidism patients received methimazole starting at 30 mg daily, and ophthalmopathy patients received high-dose intravenous methylprednisolone. Thyroid tissue and blood T-cell repertoires from over 5 Graves' hyperthyroidism patients were also compared in the study. According to the paper, TCR Vbeta CDR3 sequencing was carried out on some 130 peripheral blood samples, which came from 40 to 45 ophthalmopathy, around 74 hyperthyroidism and some 17 progressor patients. TCR V-J signatures able to tell the groups apart were searched for in a discovery cohort of approximately 95 patients, of whom around 43 had Graves' ophthalmopathy and 57 had stable Graves' hyperthyroidism.

General conclusions and limits of the study: Sample size was not statistically predetermined, and blinding of investigators to group allocation was not performed. In validation, the model predicted progression to ophthalmopathy a median of roughly 6.2 months before onset, with 70% to 71% sensitivity and roughly 72% specificity. Ophthalmopathy was separated from stable hyperthyroidism by a 13 V-J signature model, with about 88% sensitivity and about 81% specificity obtained in cross-validation and 80%/75% obtained in testing. Blood samples also contained most of the expanded thyroid clonotypes (frequency above 0.001), which suggests that blood repertoires may reflect thyroid immune responses.

Stable Graves' hyperthyroidism was defined as no progression to ophthalmopathy during 18 months of follow-up. The hyperthyroidism patients were between 18 and 65 years old and newly diagnosed, with a disease duration of less than 2 months. Any patient with an uncontrolled infection, another autoimmune disease, pregnancy or lactation was excluded. Diagnoses relied on clinical symptoms, serum thyroxine and TRAb, thyroid ultrasound and orbital computed tomography. Ficoll-Paque density gradient centrifugation was used to isolate PBMCs from 9.5 to 10 ml of fresh peripheral blood. Total RNA was extracted using Trizol reagent, and RNA quality was assessed on an Agilent 2100 Bioanalyzer. TCR beta CDR3 regions were amplified from RNA transcripts. For the first round of RT-PCR on the TCR CDR3, the HTBI primer set was used together with the Qiagen OneStep RT-PCR kit. A second multiplex PCR round built the libraries, followed by size selection and purification. Libraries were sequenced paired-end with 100 bp reads on an Illumina HiSeq2000. The authors processed their data as follows. SOAPnuke was used to process the raw data, removing reads that contained adapters or uncalled bases, had a mean Phred below 15, or lacked an exact match to the constant primer or identifier. High-quality paired reads were merged with COPE v1.2.5, and unique nucleotide sequences were defined as clonotypes. Clonotypes were aligned to IMGT TRBV, TRBD and TRBJ reference segments using MiTCR v1.1. The analysis was restricted to V-J combinations with a frequency above 0.0001, which together covered 99% to 99.2% of the repertoires. The TCS score was defined as F50 (clonal expansion) divided by E x V (chaos), with BLOSUM62-based TCRdist calculated between CDR3 peptides within each V-J. Welch's t-statistics and random forest reduced fewer than 600 V-J features to fewer than 15, which were used in a naive Bayes classifier (R e1071). The public reads were quality trimmed at Q25 with fastp and then assembled into clones with MiXCR by TCRdb, keeping productive beta chains. Rows matching on CDR3 protein sequence are summarized as one entry with the most common DNA and genes. TCRdb assigned the V and J calls; the authors' analysis was not used. The sample table contains over 550,000 distinct CDR3 sequences; only one count was recorded for approximately 15% of them. The leading ten clones occupy roughly 18% of the sample.

Per the germline V gene, MNHNS is the CDR1 and SASEGT is the CDR2. The CDR3 goes from the cysteine to the phenylalanine over 15 residues. Only the CDR3 part of the read is kept: 45 bases, read in frame from the first base. V and J are truncated by 6 bases and 0 bases respectively, leaving an intervening sequence of 11 bases. This chain joins TRBV6-1 to TRBJ1-4; matching of 5 bases hints at TRBD1 as the D gene. The receptor comes from a woman under 30 with Graves' hyperthyroidism. Sequencing used blood. The CDR3 corresponds to CASRPGDSTNEKLFF. In nucleotides, the sequence is TGTGCCAGCAGGCCCGGGGACTCAACTAATGAAAAACTGTTTTTT.